Each of the 11 T cell receptor beta chains below was sequenced from the same sample in a study of blood T cell repertoires in COVID-19. Measured with immunoSEQ multiplex PCR; TCRdb has only the in-frame clones, and not every one. The sample carries about 250,000 clones, around nine tenths recorded once. Sequenced sample: peripheral blood. The receptors come from a woman aged 55-69 years who had recovered from COVID-19.

The chain couples TRBV18 to TRBJ2-5; possible D gene TRBD2, 8 bases. The V and J ends lost 6 bases and 5 bases respectively, with 16 bases between them. CDR3 length equals 14 residues. Germline CDR1 and CDR2: KGHSH and LQKENI. CDR3 DNA sequence: TGTGCCAGCTCTCGGGGGGGGACAGCTGAGACCCAGTACTTC. Its translation is CASSRGGTAETQYF.

The chain links TRBV2 to TRBJ1-3; 11 positions agree with TRBD1. Germline CDR1 is SNHLY and CDR2 is FYNNEI. Trimming at V came to 6 bases and at J to 0 bases, leaving 7 bases not matched to a gene. The CDR3 is made up of 17 amino acids. The DNA of the CDR3 is TGTGCCAGCAGACCGGGACAGGGGGATTTCTCTGGAAACACCATATATTTT. It specifies CASRPGQGDFSGNTIYF.

The chain has TRBV2 and TRBJ2-1; D perhaps matches TRBD1 (7 bases). Germline V gene sequence: CDR1 SNHLY, CDR2 FYNNEI. The CDR3 length is 15 residues. V lost 5 bases and J 0 bases, leaving 11 bases between the germline ends. Written as DNA, the CDR3 is TGTGCCAGCAGTCAGGGGGGCGTCTCCTACAATGAGCAGTTCTTC. This sequence encodes CASSQGGVSYNEQFF.

The J gene is TRBJ2-7, the V gene TRBV28; 11 nucleotides match TRBD1. Germline V gives CDR1 MDHEN, CDR2 SYDVKM. With V trimmed by 5 bases and J by 2 bases, 5 bases remained unmatched. The CDR3 spans 15 residues. The CDR3 loop is CASSAMGQGAYEQYF. The CDR3 DNA reads as TGTGCCAGCAGTGCGATGGGACAGGGGGCCTACGAGCAGTACTTC.

This chain uses TRBV14 with TRBJ2-1; weak D call: TRBD2 (5 bases). The V gene's germline CDR1 is SGHDN and CDR2 FVKESK. Trimming shortened V by 3 bases and J by 3 bases, and 15 bases separated the two germline ends. The CDR3 covers 16 residues. CDR3 DNA: TGTGCCAGCAGCCAGCTAGCCCCCCAGGACTACAATGAGCAGTTCTTC. This translates into CASSQLAPQDYNEQFF.

The gene calls are TRBV14 and TRBJ2-3, with 10 bases aligning to TRBD2. CDR3 length equals 15 residues. The junction had 6 bases not matched to a gene; V was cut back by 4 bases and J by 5 bases. The V gene's germline CDR1 is SGHDN and CDR2 FVKESK. Here the CDR3 reads CASSPLAGLGDTQYF. The CDR3 coding sequence is TGTGCCAGCAGCCCACTAGCGGGACTCGGAGATACGCAGTATTTT.

V gene TRBV19 combines with J gene TRBJ2-5; D unresolved. The ends were cut back, 6 bases at V and 9 bases at J, with 17 bases in the middle. Germline CDR1 is LNHDA and CDR2 is SQIVND (reference sequence). CDR3 size: 13 residues. The DNA for the CDR3 is TGTGCCAGTAGCCTACTTCAAGACTCATCCCAGTACTTC. Amino acids: CASSLLQDSSQYF.

V and J are TRBV7-2 and TRBJ1-5, with D maybe TRBD1 (5 bases). CDR3 length: 17 amino acids. V lost 3 bases to trimming and J lost 0 bases, with 15 bases between them. The germline CDR1 and CDR2 sequences are SGHTA and FQGNSA. The CDR3 loop reads CASSLSGLLYSNQPQHF. The CDR3 DNA sequence: TGTGCCAGCAGCTTGTCGGGACTGCTCTATAGCAATCAGCCCCAGCATTTT.

The rearrangement uses TRBV7-3 and TRBJ2-1; the D gene is possibly TRBD2 (6 bases). This CDR3 has 13 residues. From germline, CDR1 is SGHTA and CDR2 FQGTGA. V dropped 4 bases and J dropped 6 bases, with 10 bases sitting between them. The CDR3 region is CASSSTSLNEQFF. CDR3 nucleotide sequence: TGTGCCAGCAGCTCGACTAGTCTCAATGAGCAGTTCTTC.

This clone occurred once. The chain uses TRBV5-4 and TRBJ2-1, with 10 bases fitting TRBD1. Germline V lookup: CDR1 SGHNT, CDR2 YYREEE (reference sequence). V dropped 4 bases and J dropped 7; count of bases not matched to a gene: 8. The CDR3 totals 15 residues. CDR3 protein: CASSRVGTGVNEQFF. The CDR3 DNA reads TGTGCCAGCAGCAGAGTAGGGACAGGGGTGAATGAGCAGTTCTTC.

The V call is TRBV7-2, the J call TRBJ2-3, with 13 bases that match TRBD2. The V gene end was trimmed by 6 bases and the J gene end by 6 bases; junction bases not matched to a gene: 6. The CDR3 is made up of 15 amino acids. Germline V gene data show CDR1 as SGHTA and CDR2 as FQGNSA. The chain's CDR3 is CASSLLAGGLDTQYF. The CDR3 bases are TGTGCCAGCAGTTTACTAGCGGGGGGGCTGGATACGCAGTATTTT.